This record looks at one T cell receptor (beta chain) sequence and its context. Its antigen remains unknown. TCRdb independently ran MiXCR on the reads; one entry per CDR3 protein. The table lists a few hundred thousand distinct CDR3 sequences, about 27% of them singletons. From germline, CDR1 is MNHNS and CDR2 SASEGT. V dropped 2 bases and J dropped 13 bases, with 15 bases sitting between them. CDR3 length equals 13 residues. These data originate in a study of T cell repertoires in cytomegalovirus infection. Study-level background: Use of recently identified HLA-C-restricted and well-studied HLA-B-restricted CMV epitopes was part of the study. Regarding the study as a whole: People with CMV and the relevant HLA were identified by cumulative public TCR beta family frequency.

The TCR originated in a human donor in good health (CMV status not recorded). Some clones in this sample may be carry-over from other donors' samples. This chain uses TRBV6-1 with TRBJ1-5, with D possibly being TRBD1 (6 bases). The specimen comprised cultured PBMCs, sampled from culture after CMV antigen stimulation. CDR3 amino acids: CASSELVVQGQHF. CDR3 DNA sequence: TGTGCCAGCAGTGAACTCGTCGTACAGGGACAGCATTTT.